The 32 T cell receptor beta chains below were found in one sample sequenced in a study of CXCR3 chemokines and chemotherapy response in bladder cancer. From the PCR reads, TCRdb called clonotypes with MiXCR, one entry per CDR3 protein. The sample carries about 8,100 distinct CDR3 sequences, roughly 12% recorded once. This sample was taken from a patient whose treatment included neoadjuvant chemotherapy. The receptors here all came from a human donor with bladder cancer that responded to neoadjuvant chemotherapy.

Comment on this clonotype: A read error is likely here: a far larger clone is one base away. The CDR3 here is CAISAPFQPQHF. The CDR3 DNA reads as TGTGCCATCAGCGCCCCATTTCAGCCCCAGCATTTT. The chain joins TRBV10-3 to TRBJ1-5; D not certain. Germline lookup yields CDR1 ENHRY and CDR2 SYGVKD. The V end was cut by 6 bases, the J end by 6 bases, with 9 bases between. The CDR3 sequence is 12 residues long.

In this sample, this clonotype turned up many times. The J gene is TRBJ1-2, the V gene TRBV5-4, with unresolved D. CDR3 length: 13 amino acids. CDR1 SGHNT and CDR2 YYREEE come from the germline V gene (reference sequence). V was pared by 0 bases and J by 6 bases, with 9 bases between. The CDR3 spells CASSLALGDGYTF. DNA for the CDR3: TGTGCCAGCAGCTTGGCCCTTGGGGATGGCTACACCTTC.

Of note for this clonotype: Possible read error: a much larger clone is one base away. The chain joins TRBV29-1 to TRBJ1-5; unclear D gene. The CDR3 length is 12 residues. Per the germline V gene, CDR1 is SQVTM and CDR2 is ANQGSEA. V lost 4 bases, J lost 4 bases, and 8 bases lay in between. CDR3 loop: CSVGGGNQPQHF. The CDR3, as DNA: TGCAGCGTTGGAGGCGGAAATCAGCCCCAGCATTTT.

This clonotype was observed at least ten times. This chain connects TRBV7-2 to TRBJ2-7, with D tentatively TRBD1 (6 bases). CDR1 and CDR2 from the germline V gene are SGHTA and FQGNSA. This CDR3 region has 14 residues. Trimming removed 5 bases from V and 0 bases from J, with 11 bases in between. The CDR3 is CASSPLGGSYEQYF. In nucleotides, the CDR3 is TGTGCCAGCAGCCCTTTAGGGGGCTCCTACGAGCAGTACTTC.

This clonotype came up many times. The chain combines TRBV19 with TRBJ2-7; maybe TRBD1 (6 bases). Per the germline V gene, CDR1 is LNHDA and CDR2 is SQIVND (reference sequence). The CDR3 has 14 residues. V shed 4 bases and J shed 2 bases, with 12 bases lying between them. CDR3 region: CASSNRDIPYEQYF. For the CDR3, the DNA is TGTGCCAGTAGTAACCGGGACATCCCCTACGAGCAGTACTTC.

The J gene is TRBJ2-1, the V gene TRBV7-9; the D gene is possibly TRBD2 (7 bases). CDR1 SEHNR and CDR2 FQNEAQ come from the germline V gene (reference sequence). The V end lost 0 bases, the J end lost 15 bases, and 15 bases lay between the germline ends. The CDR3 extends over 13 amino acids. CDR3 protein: CASSLARWGGAFF. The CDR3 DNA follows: TGTGCCAGCAGCTTAGCCCGGTGGGGGGGGGCGTTCTTC.

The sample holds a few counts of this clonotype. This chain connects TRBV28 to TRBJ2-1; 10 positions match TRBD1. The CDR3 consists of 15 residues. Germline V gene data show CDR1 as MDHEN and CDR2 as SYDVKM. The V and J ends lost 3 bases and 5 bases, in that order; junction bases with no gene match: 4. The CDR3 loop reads CASSFSGQGNNEQFF. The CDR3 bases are TGTGCCAGCAGTTTTTCGGGACAGGGGAACAATGAGCAGTTCTTC.

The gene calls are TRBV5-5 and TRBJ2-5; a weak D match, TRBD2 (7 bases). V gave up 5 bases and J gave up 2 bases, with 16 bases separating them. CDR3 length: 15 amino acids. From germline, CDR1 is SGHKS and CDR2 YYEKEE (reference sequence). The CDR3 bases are TGTGCCAGCAGGGCGGGGGCGGGGTTTCAAGAGACCCAGTACTTC. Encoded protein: CASRAGAGFQETQYF.

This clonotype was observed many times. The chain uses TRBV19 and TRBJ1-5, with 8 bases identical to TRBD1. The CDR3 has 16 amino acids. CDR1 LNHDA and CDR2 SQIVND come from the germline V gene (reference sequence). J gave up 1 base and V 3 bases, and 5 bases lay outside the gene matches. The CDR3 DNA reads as TGTGCCAGTAGTATCACAGGGGGTTCGAGCAATCAGCCCCAGCATTTT. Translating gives CASSITGGSSNQPQHF.

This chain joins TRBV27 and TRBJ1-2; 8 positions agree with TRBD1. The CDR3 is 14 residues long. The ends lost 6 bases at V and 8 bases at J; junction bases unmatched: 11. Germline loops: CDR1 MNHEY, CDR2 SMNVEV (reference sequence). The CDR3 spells CASRINGQGWGYTF. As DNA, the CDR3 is TGTGCCAGCAGGATAAACGGACAGGGATGGGGCTACACCTTC.

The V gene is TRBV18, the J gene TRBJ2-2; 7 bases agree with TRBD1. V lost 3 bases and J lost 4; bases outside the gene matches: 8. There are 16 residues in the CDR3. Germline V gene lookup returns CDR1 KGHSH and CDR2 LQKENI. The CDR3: CASSPPGQSLTGELFF. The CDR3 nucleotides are TGTGCCAGCTCACCCCCGGGACAGTCACTCACCGGGGAGCTGTTTTTT. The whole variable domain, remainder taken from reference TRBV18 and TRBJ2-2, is NAGVMQNPRHLVRRRGQEARLRCSPMKGHSHVYWYRQLPEEGLKFMVYLQKENIIDESGMPKERFSAEFPKEGPSILRIQQVVRGDSAAYFCASSPPGQSLTGELFFGEGSRLTVL.

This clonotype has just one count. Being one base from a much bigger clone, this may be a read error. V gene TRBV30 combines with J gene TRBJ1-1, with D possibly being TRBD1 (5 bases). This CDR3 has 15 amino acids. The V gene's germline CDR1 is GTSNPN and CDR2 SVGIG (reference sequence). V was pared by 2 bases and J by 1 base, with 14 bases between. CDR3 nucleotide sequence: TGTGCCTGGAGTATCGGGCGGGGGACGAACACTGAAGCTTTCTTT. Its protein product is CAWSIGRGTNTEAFF.

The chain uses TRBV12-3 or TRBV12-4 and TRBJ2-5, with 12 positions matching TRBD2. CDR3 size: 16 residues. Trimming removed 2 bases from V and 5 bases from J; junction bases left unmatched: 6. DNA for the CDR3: TGTGCCAGCAGTTTACGGGCTAGCGGGGGGGTGGAGACCCAGTACTTC. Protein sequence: CASSLRASGGVETQYF.

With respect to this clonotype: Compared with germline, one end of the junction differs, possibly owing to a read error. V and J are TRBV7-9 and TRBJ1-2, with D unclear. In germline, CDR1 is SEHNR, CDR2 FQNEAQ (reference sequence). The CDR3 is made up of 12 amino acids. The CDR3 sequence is CASSASKYGYTF. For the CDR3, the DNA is TGTGCTAGCAGCGCTAGTAAGTATGGCTACACCTTC.

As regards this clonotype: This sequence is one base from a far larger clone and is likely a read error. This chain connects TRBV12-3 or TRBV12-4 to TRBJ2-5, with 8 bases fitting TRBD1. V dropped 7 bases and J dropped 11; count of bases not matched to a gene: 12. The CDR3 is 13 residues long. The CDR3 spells CASTPDRVIEQYF. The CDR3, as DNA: TGTGCCAGCACCCCGGACAGGGTGATTGAGCAGTACTTC.

This CDR3 is CASSFPSGGVRKQYF. CDR3 bases: TGTGCCAGCAGTTTCCCTAGTGGGGGCGTACGCAAGCAGTACTTC. The chain is built from TRBV6-6 and TRBJ2-7; D is perhaps TRBD1 (6 bases). Trimming shortened V by 4 bases and J by 8 bases, and 21 bases separated the two germline ends. CDR3 size: 15 residues. Germline CDR1 and CDR2: MNHNY and SVGAGI (reference sequence).

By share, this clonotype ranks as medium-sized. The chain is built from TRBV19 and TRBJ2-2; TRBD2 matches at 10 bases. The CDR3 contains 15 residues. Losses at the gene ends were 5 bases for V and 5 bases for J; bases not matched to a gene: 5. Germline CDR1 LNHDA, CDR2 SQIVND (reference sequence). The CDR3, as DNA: TGTGCCAGTAGTGGTCCTAGCGGGGGAACCGGGGAGCTGTTTTTT. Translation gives CASSGPSGGTGELFF.

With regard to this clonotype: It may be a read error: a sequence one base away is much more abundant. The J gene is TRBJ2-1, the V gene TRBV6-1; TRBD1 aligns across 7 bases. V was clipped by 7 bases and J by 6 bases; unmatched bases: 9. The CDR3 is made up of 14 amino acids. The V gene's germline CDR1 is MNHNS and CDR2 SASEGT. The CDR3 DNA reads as TGTGCCAGCACCCGAAAGGGGGCGCCCAATGAGCAGTTCTTC. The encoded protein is CASTRKGAPNEQFF.

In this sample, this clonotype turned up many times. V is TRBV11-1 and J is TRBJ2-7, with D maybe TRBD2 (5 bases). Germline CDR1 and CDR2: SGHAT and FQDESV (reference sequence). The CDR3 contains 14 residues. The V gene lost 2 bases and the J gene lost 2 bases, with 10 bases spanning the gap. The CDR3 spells CASSLSWRPYEQYF. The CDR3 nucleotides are TGTGCCAGCAGCTTATCATGGAGGCCCTACGAGCAGTACTTC.

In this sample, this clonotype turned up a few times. CDR3 in amino acids: CAQEAGGFSGYTF. The CDR3 nucleotides are TGTGCCCAGGAGGCAGGGGGCTTCTCTGGCTACACCTTC. The chain links TRBV30 to TRBJ1-2, with 8 bases that match TRBD1. With 8 bases clipped from V and 7 bases from J, the junction kept 12 bases outside the gene matches. Per germline, CDR1 GTSNPN and CDR2 SVGIG (reference sequence). The CDR3 extends over 13 amino acids.

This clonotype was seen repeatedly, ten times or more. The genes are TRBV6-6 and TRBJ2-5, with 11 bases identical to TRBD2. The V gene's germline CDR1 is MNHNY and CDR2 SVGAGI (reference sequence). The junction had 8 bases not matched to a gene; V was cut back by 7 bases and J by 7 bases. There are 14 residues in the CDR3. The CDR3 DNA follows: TGTGCCAGCAACCCTAGCGGGGGGCTCGGGACCCAGTACTTC. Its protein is CASNPSGGLGTQYF.

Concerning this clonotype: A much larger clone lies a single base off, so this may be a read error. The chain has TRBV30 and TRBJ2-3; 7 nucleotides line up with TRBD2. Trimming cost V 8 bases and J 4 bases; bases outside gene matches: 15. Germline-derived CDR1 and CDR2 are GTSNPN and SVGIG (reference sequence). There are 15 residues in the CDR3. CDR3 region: CAGGLAGDSSDTQYF. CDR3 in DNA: TGTGCCGGGGGACTGGCGGGGGATAGCTCAGATACGCAGTATTTT. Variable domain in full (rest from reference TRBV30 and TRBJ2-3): SQTIHQWPATLVQPVGSPLSLECTVEGTSNPNLYWYRQAAGRGLQLLFYSVGIGQISSEVPQNLSASRPQDRQFILSSKKLLLSDSGFYLCAGGLAGDSSDTQYFGPGTRLTVL.

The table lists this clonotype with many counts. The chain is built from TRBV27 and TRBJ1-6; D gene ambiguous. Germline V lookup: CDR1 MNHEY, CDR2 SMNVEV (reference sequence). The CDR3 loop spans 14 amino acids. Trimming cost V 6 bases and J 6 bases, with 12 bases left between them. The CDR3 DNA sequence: TGTGCCAGCAGGTCCGCAGGCCCTAATTCACCCCTCCACTTT. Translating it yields CASRSAGPNSPLHF.

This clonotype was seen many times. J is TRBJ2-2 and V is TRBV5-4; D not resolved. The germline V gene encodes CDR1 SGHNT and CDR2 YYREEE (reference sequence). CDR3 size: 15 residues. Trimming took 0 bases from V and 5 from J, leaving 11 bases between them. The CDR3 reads CASSLEGMGTGELFF. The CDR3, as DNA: TGTGCCAGCAGCTTGGAAGGGATGGGTACCGGGGAGCTGTTTTTT.

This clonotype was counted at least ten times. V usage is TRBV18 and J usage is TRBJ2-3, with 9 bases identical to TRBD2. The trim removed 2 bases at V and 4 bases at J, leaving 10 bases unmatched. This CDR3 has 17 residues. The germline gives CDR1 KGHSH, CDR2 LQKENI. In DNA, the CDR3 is TGTGCCAGCTCACCAAGCGGCGGGGGGGCCCGAGCAGATACGCAGTATTTT. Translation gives CASSPSGGGARADTQYF.

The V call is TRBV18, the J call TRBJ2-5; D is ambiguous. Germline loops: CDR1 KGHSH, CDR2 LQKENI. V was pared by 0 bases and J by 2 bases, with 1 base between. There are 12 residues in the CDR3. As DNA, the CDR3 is TGTGCCAGCTCACCACCGCAAGAGACCCAGTACTTC. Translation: CASSPPQETQYF.

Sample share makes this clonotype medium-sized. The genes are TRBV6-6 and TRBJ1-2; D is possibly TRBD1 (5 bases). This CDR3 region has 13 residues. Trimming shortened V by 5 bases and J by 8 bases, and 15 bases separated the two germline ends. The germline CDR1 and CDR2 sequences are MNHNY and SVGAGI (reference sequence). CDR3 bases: TGTGCCAGCAGTGTGGGCCGGGGGGACGGCTACACCTTC. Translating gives CASSVGRGDGYTF.

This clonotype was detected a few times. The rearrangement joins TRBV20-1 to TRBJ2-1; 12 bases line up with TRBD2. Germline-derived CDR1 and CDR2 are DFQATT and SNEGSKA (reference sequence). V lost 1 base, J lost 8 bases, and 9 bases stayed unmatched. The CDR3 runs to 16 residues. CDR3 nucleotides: TGCAGTGCTAGAGCGCTAGCGGGGGGGTTCCTTGATGAGCAGTTCTTC. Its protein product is CSARALAGGFLDEQFF.

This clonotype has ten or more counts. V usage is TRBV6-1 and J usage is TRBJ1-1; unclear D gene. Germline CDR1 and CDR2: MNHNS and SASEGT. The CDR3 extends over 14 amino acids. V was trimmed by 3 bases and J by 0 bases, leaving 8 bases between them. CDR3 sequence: CASSDAAMNTEAFF. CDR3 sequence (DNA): TGTGCCAGCAGTGATGCAGCAATGAACACTGAAGCTTTCTTT.

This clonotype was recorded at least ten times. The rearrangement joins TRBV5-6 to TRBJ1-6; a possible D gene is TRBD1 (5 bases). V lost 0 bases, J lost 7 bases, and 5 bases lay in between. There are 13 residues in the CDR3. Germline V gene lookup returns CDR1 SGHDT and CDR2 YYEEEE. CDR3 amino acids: CASSLAGNSPLHF. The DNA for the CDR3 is TGTGCCAGCAGCTTGGCAGGGAATTCACCCCTCCACTTT.

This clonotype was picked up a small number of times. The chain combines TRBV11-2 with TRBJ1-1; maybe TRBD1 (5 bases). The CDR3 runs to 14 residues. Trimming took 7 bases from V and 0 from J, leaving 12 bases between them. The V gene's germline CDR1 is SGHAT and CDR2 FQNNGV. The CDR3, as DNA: TGTGCCAGCACCTTCGGGGGGTTGAACACTGAAGCTTTCTTT. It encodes CASTFGGLNTEAFF.

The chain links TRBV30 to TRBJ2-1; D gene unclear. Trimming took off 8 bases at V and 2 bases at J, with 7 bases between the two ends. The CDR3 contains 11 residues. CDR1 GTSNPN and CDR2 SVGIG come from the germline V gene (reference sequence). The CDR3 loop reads CAAKAYNEQFF. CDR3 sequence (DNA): TGTGCCGCCAAGGCCTACAATGAGCAGTTCTTC.